This TCR beta chain comes out of a study of T cell responses to AZD1222 COVID-19 vaccine. This table comes from immunoSEQ multiplex PCR, and its TCRdb copy is limited to in-frame clones, with some not included. The sample consists of approximately 110,000 clones, around 92% of them appearing once. The CDR3 has 19 amino acids. CDR1 is MGHRA, CDR2 YSYEKL, per germline. V trimming: 9 bases; J trimming: 8 bases; junction bases outside the gene matches: 27. The chain is built from TRBV4-1 and TRBJ1-5, with TRBD1 matching 8 bases. The TCR sequence derives from an adult who received the AZD1222 COVID-19 vaccine. The input for sequencing was peripheral blood, taken 28 days after the second AZD1222 dose. CDR3 protein: CASSPTISSRTGRAKPQHF. The CDR3 DNA sequence: TGCGCCAGTTCCCCGACCATCTCCTCACGGACAGGGAGGGCTAAGCCCCAGCATTTT.